These 20 T cell receptor beta chains share one sample of origin, sequenced in a study of T cells in Graves' hyperthyroidism and ophthalmopathy. The TCR beta CDR3 regions underwent amplification using RNA transcripts as the source. An initial round of RT-PCR targeting the TCR CDR3 relied on the HTBI primer set. TCRdb called the multiplex PCR reads again in MiXCR, with one record for every CDR3 protein. The table records around 520,000 distinct CDR3 sequences, 13% to 15% of them present only once. The sample comprised blood. The receptor source for this set is a woman aged 18-30 years with Graves' hyperthyroidism.

This clonotype was observed at least ten times. The rearrangement links TRBV2 to TRBJ1-1, with no clear D. Looked up from germline, CDR1 is SNHLY and CDR2 is FYNNEI. V lost 7 bases, J lost 4 bases, and 10 bases lay in between. The CDR3 covers 12 residues. The CDR3 DNA follows: TGTGCCAGCAACCGCCCGGCCACTGAAGCTTTCTTT. This translates into CASNRPATEAFF.

This clonotype was detected many times. V gene TRBV24-1 combines with J gene TRBJ1-1; no reliable D call. This CDR3 contains 13 residues. Trimming left V 2 bases short and J 1 base short, with 4 bases between. The germline CDR1 and CDR2 sequences are KGHDR and SFDVKD. Here the CDR3 reads CATSDSGNTEAFF. DNA for the CDR3: TGTGCCACCAGTGATTCAGGGAACACTGAAGCTTTCTTT.

This sequence joins TRBV13 and TRBJ1-1, with unresolved D. The CDR3 length is 13 residues. Trimming took 5 bases from V and 6 from J, leaving 13 bases between them. The germline V gene has CDR1 PRHDT and CDR2 FYEKMQ (reference sequence). CDR3 loop: CASSTRNLAEAFF. The CDR3 nucleotides are TGTGCCAGCAGCACCCGAAACCTTGCTGAAGCTTTCTTT.

This clonotype was seen repeatedly, ten times or more. This chain uses TRBV7-9 with TRBJ2-3; D possibly corresponds to TRBD2 (5 bases). Germline lookup yields CDR1 SEHNR and CDR2 FQNEAQ (reference sequence). The CDR3 runs 14 residues. V dropped 2 bases and J dropped 2 bases, with 8 bases sitting between them. The CDR3 DNA follows: TGTGCCAGCAGCTTATCAGCGGCCACAGATACGCAGTATTTT. It is translated as CASSLSAATDTQYF. Full variable domain (remainder filled in from reference TRBV7-9 and TRBJ2-3): DTGVSQNPRHKITKRGQNVTFRCDPISEHNRLYWYRQTLGQGPEFLTYFQNEAQLEKSRLLSDRFSAERPKGSFSTLEIQRTEQGDSAMYLCASSLSAATDTQYFGPGTRLTVL.

The count of this clonotype is one. The chain couples TRBV3-1 to TRBJ2-3; 7 nucleotides align to TRBD1. The CDR3 runs to 15 residues. Germline assignment: CDR1 LGHDT and CDR2 YNNKEL (reference sequence). V lost 3 bases to trimming and J lost 8 bases; unmatched junction nucleotides: 11. The CDR3 bases are TGTGCCAGCAGCCAGGGCGGACAGGCCCCCGGTACGCAGTATTTT. This sequence encodes CASSQGGQAPGTQYF.

This clonotype came up many times. The V call is TRBV18, the J call TRBJ1-4, with D perhaps TRBD1 (6 bases). This CDR3 has 15 residues. The ends were cut back, 0 bases at V and 7 bases at J, with 12 bases in the middle. Germline CDR1 reads KGHSH; CDR2 reads LQKENI. The CDR3 DNA reads as TGTGCCAGCTCACCACCAGGGGGAGGCCCTGAAAAACTGTTTTTT. This translates into CASSPPGGGPEKLFF.

This clonotype was seen repeatedly, ten times or more. The V and J genes are TRBV2 and TRBJ1-2; maybe TRBD1 (5 bases). Trimming cost V 3 bases and J 5 bases, with 10 bases left between them. This CDR3 has 13 residues. Germline V gene lookup returns CDR1 SNHLY and CDR2 FYNNEI. For the CDR3, the DNA is TGTGCCAGCAGTGAGACAGAATTTTATGGCTACACCTTC. Translation: CASSETEFYGYTF.

The CDR3 protein is CSAGGLYNEQFF. Written as DNA, the CDR3 is TGCAGCGCAGGAGGCTTGTACAATGAGCAGTTCTTC. The V gene is TRBV29-1, the J gene TRBJ2-1; D is perhaps TRBD2 (5 bases). The germline V gene has CDR1 SQVTM and CDR2 ANQGSEA. The CDR3 is 12 amino acids. Trimming took off 7 bases at V and 4 bases at J, with 11 bases between the two ends.

This clonotype was seen at least ten times. The CDR3 DNA sequence: TGTGCCTGGAGAGCTGTGGGGCTTAACTATGGCTACACCTTC. As protein: CAWRAVGLNYGYTF. This rearrangement joins TRBV30 to TRBJ1-2; D might be TRBD1 (5 bases). With 3 bases removed from V and 1 base from J, the gap between germline ends came to 12 bases. Germline V gene data show CDR1 as GTSNPN and CDR2 as SVGIG (reference sequence). The CDR3 is made up of 14 amino acids.

This clonotype was found many times. The rearrangement links TRBV7-9 to TRBJ2-7; weak D call: TRBD1 (5 bases). Germline values: CDR1 SEHNR, CDR2 FQNEAQ (reference sequence). Trimming shortened V by 2 bases and J by 4 bases, and 24 bases separated the two germline ends. The CDR3 runs to 18 residues. CDR3 sequence reads: CASSLPMGRQGNLYEQYF. The CDR3 DNA follows: TGTGCCAGCAGCTTACCTATGGGGCGGCAGGGAAACTTATACGAGCAGTACTTC.

There are many counts of this clonotype. This chain joins TRBV28 and TRBJ2-1, with TRBD1 matching over 9 bases. The germline gives CDR1 MDHEN, CDR2 SYDVKM. Trimming removed 5 bases from V and 11 bases from J; junction bases left unmatched: 13. The CDR3 spans 15 residues. In nucleotides, the CDR3 is TGTGCCAGCAGTCCCACCCCAGCTGGACAGGGGAAGCAGTTCTTC. This sequence encodes CASSPTPAGQGKQFF.

This clonotype was recorded a few times. J is TRBJ2-1 and V is TRBV29-1, with 14 bases fitting TRBD2. The length of the CDR3 is 18 residues. J gave up 2 bases and V 6 bases, and 12 bases lay outside the gene matches. Germline V CDR1 and CDR2: SQVTM, ANQGSEA. The CDR3 sequence is CSVRLAGGPLTTYNEQFF. CDR3 DNA sequence: TGCAGCGTCCGACTAGCGGGAGGGCCTTTGACGACCTACAATGAGCAGTTCTTC.

This clonotype was seen repeatedly, ten times or more. The chain couples TRBV12-3 or TRBV12-4 to TRBJ2-2; 10 nucleotides match TRBD1. After removal of 6 bases from V and 6 bases from J, the junction contained 10 bases not matched to a gene. This CDR3 has 16 residues. The CDR3 DNA reads as TGTGCCAGCAGCCTTGACAGGGGGCAGGGGGCCGGGGAGCTGTTTTTT. Protein: CASSLDRGQGAGELFF.

Many counts were recorded for this clonotype. J is TRBJ1-3 and V is TRBV6-5; D is undetermined. This CDR3 is built from 11 residues. V gave up 2 bases and J gave up 8 bases, with 4 bases separating them. Looked up from germline, CDR1 is MNHEY and CDR2 is SVGAGI. The CDR3 DNA is TGTGCCAGCAGTTACATTGACACCATATATTTT. Amino acid sequence: CASSYIDTIYF.

The gene calls are TRBV9 and TRBJ2-1; weak D call: TRBD2 (6 bases). With 4 bases removed from V and 3 bases from J, the gap between germline ends came to 14 bases. Germline V gene lookup returns CDR1 SGDLS and CDR2 YYNGEE. The CDR3 runs 15 residues. The CDR3 is CASSRDSRRYNEQFF. As DNA, the CDR3 is TGTGCCAGCAGCAGGGACTCCCGCCGCTACAATGAGCAGTTCTTC.

This clonotype was picked up many times. The CDR3 region is CASRKYEQYV. The CDR3 DNA reads as TGTGCCAGCAGAAAGTACGAGCAGTACGTC. The V and J genes are TRBV12-3 or TRBV12-4 and TRBJ2-7, with no clear D. The CDR3 length is 10 residues. V gave up 6 bases and J gave up 4 bases, with 4 bases separating them.

This clonotype occurred many times. At one of its ends the junction is not consistent with the germline gene, which may arise from a read error. The chain carries TRBV2 and TRBJ1-1; 8 bases fit TRBD1. The CDR3 runs 14 residues. Germline V gene lookup returns CDR1 SNHLY and CDR2 FYNNEI. The DNA of the CDR3 is TGTGCCAGCAGCTGGGACAGGAGCAACACTGAGGCTTTCTTT. Translated, it gives CASSWDRSNTEAFF.

This clonotype has a count of ten or more. The V gene is TRBV20-1, the J gene TRBJ2-3, with 10 positions matching TRBD2. This CDR3 contains 17 residues. Trimming removed 1 base from V and 0 bases from J; junction bases left unmatched: 7. Germline values: CDR1 DFQATT, CDR2 SNEGSKA (reference sequence). CDR3 in DNA: TGCAGTGCTAGAGGCCCGGGACTAGCGTATAGCACAGATACGCAGTATTTT. Translating gives CSARGPGLAYSTDTQYF.

This clonotype was seen a single time. This chain connects TRBV30 to TRBJ2-1; D possibly uses TRBD1 or TRBD2 (5 bases each). CDR3 length: 21 amino acids. V was clipped by 3 bases and J by 1 base, with 31 bases between them. The germline V gene has CDR1 GTSNPN and CDR2 SVGIG (reference sequence). CDR3 region: CAWSLGSWGTRLNPSYNEQFF. CDR3 coding DNA: TGTGCCTGGAGCCTCGGCTCCTGGGGGACGCGCCTTAATCCGTCCTACAATGAGCAGTTCTTC.

V is TRBV30 and J is TRBJ1-5, with a tentative D call TRBD1 (5 bases). The germline V gene encodes CDR1 GTSNPN and CDR2 SVGIG (reference sequence). The CDR3 is made up of 15 amino acids. Trimming cost V 2 bases and J 3 bases, with 14 bases left between them. CDR3 nucleotide sequence: TGTGCCTGGAGTCCGTTGGGGCAAAACAATCAGCCCCAGCATTTT. This encodes CAWSPLGQNNQPQHF.